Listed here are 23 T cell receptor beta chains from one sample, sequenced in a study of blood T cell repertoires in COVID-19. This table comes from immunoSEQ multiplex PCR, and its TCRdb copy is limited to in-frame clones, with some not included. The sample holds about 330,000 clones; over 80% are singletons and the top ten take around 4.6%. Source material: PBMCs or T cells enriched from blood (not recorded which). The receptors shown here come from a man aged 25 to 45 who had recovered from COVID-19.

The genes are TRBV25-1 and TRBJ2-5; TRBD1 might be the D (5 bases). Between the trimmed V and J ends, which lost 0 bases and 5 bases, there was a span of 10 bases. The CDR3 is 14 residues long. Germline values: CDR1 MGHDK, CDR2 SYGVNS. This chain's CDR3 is CASSEYIGAETQYF. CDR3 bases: TGTGCCAGCAGTGAATATATAGGGGCTGAGACCCAGTACTTC.

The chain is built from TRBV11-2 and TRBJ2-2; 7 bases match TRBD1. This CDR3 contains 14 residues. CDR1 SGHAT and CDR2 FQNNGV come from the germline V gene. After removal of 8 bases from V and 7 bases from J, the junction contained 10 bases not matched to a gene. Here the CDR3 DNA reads TGTGCCAGCGTCGACAGGGATGTAGGCGGGGAGCTGTTTTTT. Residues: CASVDRDVGGELFF.

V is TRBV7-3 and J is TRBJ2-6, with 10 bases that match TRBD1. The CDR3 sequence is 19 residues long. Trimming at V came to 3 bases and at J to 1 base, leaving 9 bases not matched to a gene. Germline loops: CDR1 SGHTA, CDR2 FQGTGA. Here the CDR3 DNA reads TGTGCCAGCAGCTTCCTCCGGGACAGGGGAGGGTCTGGGGCCAACGTCCTGACTTTC. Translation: CASSFLRDRGGSGANVLTF. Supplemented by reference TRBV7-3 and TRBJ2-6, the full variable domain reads GAGVSQTPSNKVTEKGKYVELRCDPISGHTALYWYRQSLGQGPEFLIYFQGTGAADDSGLPNDRFFAVRPEGSVSTLKIQRTERGDSAVYLCASSFLRDRGGSGANVLTFGAGSRLTVL.

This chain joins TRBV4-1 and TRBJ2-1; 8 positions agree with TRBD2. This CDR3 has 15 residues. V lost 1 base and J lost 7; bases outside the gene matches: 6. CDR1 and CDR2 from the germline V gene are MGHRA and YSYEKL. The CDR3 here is CASSQAGGPGNEQFF. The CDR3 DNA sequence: TGCGCCAGCAGCCAAGCGGGGGGGCCAGGGAATGAGCAGTTCTTC.

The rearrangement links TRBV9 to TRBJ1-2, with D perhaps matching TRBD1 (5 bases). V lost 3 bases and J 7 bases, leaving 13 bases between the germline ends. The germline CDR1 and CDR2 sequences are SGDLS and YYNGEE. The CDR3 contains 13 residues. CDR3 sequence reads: CASSESGGIGYTF. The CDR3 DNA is TGTGCCAGCAGCGAAAGCGGGGGAATTGGCTACACCTTC.

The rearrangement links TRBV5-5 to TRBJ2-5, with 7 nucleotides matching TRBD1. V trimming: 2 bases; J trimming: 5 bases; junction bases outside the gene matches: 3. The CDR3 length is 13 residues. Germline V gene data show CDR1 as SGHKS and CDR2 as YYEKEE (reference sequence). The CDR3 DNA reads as TGTGCCAGCAGCTTCGCGACAGGGGAGACCCAGTACTTC. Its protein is CASSFATGETQYF.

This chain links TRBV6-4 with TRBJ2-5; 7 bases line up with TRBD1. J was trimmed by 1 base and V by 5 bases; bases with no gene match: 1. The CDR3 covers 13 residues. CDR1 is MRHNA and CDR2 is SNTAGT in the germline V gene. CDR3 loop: CASSRDSQETQYF. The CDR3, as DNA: TGTGCCAGCAGTCGGGACAGCCAAGAGACCCAGTACTTC.

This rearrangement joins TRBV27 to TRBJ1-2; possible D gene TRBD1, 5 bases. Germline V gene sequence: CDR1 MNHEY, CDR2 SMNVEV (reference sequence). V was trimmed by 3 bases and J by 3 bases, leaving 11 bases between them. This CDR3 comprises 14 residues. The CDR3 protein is CASSFWAGDYGYTF. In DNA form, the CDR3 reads TGTGCCAGCAGTTTCTGGGCGGGGGACTATGGCTACACCTTC.

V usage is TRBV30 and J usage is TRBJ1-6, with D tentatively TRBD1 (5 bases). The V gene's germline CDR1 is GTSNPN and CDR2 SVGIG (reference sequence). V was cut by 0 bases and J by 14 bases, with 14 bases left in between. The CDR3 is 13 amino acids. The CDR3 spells CAWSVLRGESLHF. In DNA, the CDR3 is TGTGCCTGGAGTGTACTACGGGGGGAGTCCCTCCACTTT.

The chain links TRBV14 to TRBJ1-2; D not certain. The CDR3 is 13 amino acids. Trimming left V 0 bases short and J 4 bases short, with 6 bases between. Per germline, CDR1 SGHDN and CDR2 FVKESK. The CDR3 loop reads CASSQDFSYGYTF. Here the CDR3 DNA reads TGTGCCAGCAGCCAAGATTTTAGCTATGGCTACACCTTC.

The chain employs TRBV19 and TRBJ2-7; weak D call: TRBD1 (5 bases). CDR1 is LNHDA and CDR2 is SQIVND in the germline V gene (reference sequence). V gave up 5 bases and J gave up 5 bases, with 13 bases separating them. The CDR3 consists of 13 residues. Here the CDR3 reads CASSPWQGHEQYF. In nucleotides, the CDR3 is TGTGCCAGTAGTCCTTGGCAGGGCCACGAGCAGTACTTC.

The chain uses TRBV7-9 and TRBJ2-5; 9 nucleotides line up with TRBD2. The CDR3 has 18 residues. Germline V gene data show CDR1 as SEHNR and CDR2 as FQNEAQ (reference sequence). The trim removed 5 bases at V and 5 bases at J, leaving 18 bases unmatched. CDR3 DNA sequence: TGTGCCAGCAGCAAGGGGGCTAGCGGGACCTCCTTGGGGGAGACCCAGTACTTC. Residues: CASSKGASGTSLGETQYF.

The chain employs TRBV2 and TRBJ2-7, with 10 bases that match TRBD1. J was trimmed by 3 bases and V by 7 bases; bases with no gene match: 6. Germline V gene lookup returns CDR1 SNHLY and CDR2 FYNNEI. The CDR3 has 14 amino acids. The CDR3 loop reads CASTRDRGLYEQYF. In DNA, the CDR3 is TGTGCCAGCACCCGGGACAGGGGCCTCTACGAGCAGTACTTC.

The CDR3 DNA reads TGTGCCACCAGTGATTTAGACAGGGGGAACACCGGGGAGCTGTTTTTT. Translated, it gives CATSDLDRGNTGELFF. The genes are TRBV24-1 and TRBJ2-2; TRBD1 matches at 8 bases. Germline CDR1 and CDR2: KGHDR and SFDVKD. With 1 base clipped from V and 1 base from J, the junction kept 1 base outside the gene matches. The length of the CDR3 is 16 residues.

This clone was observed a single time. CDR3 sequence (DNA): TGTGCCACCAGTGAGGGGACTCCAACGGATACGCAGTATTTT. Its protein is CATSEGTPTDTQYF. This rearrangement joins TRBV24-1 to TRBJ2-3; D perhaps matches TRBD2 (6 bases). Germline assignment: CDR1 KGHDR and CDR2 SFDVKD. V was shortened by 4 bases and J by 6 bases, with 13 bases between the two germline ends. The length of the CDR3 is 14 residues.

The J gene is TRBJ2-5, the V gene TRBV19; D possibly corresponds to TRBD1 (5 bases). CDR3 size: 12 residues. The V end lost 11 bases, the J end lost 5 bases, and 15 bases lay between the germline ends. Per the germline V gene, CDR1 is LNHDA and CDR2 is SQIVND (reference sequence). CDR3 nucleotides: TGTGCCGTAGGACAATTGGGGGAGACCCAGTACTTC. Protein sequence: CAVGQLGETQYF.

CDR3 DNA: TGTGCCTGGGGAGGACAGGGGCTGGACACAGATACGCAGTATTTT. Amino acids: CAWGGQGLDTDTQYF. This rearrangement joins TRBV30 to TRBJ2-3, with TRBD1 matching 9 bases. CDR3 length: 15 residues. With 5 bases clipped from V and 2 bases from J, the junction kept 8 bases outside the gene matches. CDR1 is GTSNPN, CDR2 SVGIG, per germline (reference sequence).

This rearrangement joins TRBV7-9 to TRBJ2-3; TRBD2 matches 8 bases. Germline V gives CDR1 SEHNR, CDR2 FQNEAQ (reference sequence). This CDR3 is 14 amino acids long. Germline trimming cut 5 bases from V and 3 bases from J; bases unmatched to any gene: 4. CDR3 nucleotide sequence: TGTGCCAGCAGCCTGCGGGGGGCGACAGATACGCAGTATTTT. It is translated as CASSLRGATDTQYF.

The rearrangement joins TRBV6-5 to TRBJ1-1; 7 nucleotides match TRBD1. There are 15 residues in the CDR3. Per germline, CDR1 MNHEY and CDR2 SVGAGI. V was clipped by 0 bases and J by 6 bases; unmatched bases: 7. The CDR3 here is CASSYSRGGNAEAFF. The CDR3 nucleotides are TGTGCCAGCAGTTACTCGAGAGGGGGCAACGCTGAAGCTTTCTTT.

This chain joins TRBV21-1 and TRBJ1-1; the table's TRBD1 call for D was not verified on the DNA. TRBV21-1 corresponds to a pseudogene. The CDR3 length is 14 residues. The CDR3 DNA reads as TGTGCCAGCAGCAGAAGAAGGGGGCTTACTGAAGCTTTCTTT. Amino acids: CASSRRRGLTEAFF.

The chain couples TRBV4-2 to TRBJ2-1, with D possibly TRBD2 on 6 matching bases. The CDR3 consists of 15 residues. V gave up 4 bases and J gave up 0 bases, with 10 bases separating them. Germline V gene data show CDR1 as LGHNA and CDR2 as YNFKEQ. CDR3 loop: CASSPEAGSYNEQFF. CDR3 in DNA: TGTGCCAGCAGCCCCGAAGCGGGCTCCTACAATGAGCAGTTCTTC.

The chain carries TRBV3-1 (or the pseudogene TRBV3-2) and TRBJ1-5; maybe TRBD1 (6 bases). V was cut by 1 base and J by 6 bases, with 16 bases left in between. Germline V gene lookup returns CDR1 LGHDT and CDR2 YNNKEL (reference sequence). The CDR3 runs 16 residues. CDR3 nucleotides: TGTGCCAGCAGCCAAGCTGGGAGAACAGGGAGTCAGCCCCAGCATTTT. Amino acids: CASSQAGRTGSQPQHF.

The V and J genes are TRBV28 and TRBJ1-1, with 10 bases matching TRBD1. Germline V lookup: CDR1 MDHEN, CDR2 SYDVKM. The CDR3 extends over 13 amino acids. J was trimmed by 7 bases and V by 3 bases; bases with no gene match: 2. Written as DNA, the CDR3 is TGTGCCAGCAGTTTGGACAGGGGGAGTGAAGCTTTCTTT. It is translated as CASSLDRGSEAFF.